This entry lists 11 T cell receptor beta chains sequenced from one sample in a study of cytomegalovirus exposure and HLA in healthy donors. Primers: 60 Vbeta forward and 13 Jbeta reverse. Libraries were prepared by immunoSEQ multiplex PCR; TCRdb keeps only in-frame clonotypes and omits some of them. The table shows 75,000 to 100,000 clones, with 70% to 80% occurring only once. Specimen: PBMCs. These receptors were obtained from a man aged 40-50 years in good health and CMV-seronegative.

This clone was detected once. V gene TRBV5-6 combines with J gene TRBJ1-6; possible D gene TRBD1, 6 bases. The V and J ends lost 2 bases and 11 bases respectively, with 14 bases between them. The CDR3 has 14 residues. Germline V gives CDR1 SGHDT, CDR2 YYEEEE. The CDR3 DNA sequence: TGTGCCAGCAGCTTCGTACAGGGAAGGACACCCCTCCACTTT. Translated: CASSFVQGRTPLHF.

The chain combines TRBV10-1 with TRBJ2-5, with TRBD1 matching over 7 bases. The length of the CDR3 is 16 residues. Germline-derived CDR1 and CDR2 are WNHNN and SYGVQD (reference sequence). After removal of 0 bases from V and 1 base from J, the junction contained 5 bases not matched to a gene. The CDR3 loop is CASSESRGGGQETQYF. The CDR3 region has the DNA TGCGCCAGCAGTGAGTCACGAGGGGGCGGCCAAGAGACCCAGTACTTC.

The chain couples TRBV29-1 to TRBJ2-1; the D is unclear. Germline V gene sequence: CDR1 SQVTM, CDR2 ANQGSEA. The germline V and J ends were trimmed by 2 bases and 5 bases, with 7 bases remaining between them. The CDR3 is 12 amino acids. The CDR3 is CSVELFDNEQFF. CDR3 DNA: TGCAGCGTTGAATTATTCGACAATGAGCAGTTCTTC.

The rearrangement uses TRBV5-6 and TRBJ2-3; 8 bases agree with TRBD1. V lost 5 bases and J lost 5; bases outside the gene matches: 4. Germline CDR1 reads SGHDT; CDR2 reads YYEEEE. The CDR3 sequence is 13 residues long. The CDR3: CASRNRGIDTQYF. In DNA, the CDR3 is TGTGCCAGCAGAAACAGGGGGATAGATACGCAGTATTTT.

This clone was seen just once. V gene TRBV4-2 combines with J gene TRBJ2-3; D unresolved. V was pared by 0 bases and J by 2 bases, with 9 bases between. Germline V CDR1 and CDR2: LGHNA, YNFKEQ. The CDR3 is 15 amino acids. The CDR3 protein is CASSQDSGATDTQYF. The CDR3 DNA reads TGTGCCAGCAGCCAAGATTCAGGCGCCACAGATACGCAGTATTTT.

The genes are TRBV28 and TRBJ1-4, with 10 bases matching TRBD1. The length of the CDR3 is 16 residues. The V gene's germline CDR1 is MDHEN and CDR2 SYDVKM. The V gene end was trimmed by 5 bases and the J gene end by 10 bases; junction bases not matched to a gene: 13. CDR3 loop: CASSARGTGAPGKLFF. For the CDR3, the DNA is TGTGCCAGCAGTGCCCGAGGGACAGGGGCACCCGGAAAACTGTTTTTT.

This clone was found once. The CDR3 DNA reads TGCAGCGGGACACGGGGGGGGAACACTGAAGCTTTCTTT. Translated: CSGTRGGNTEAFF. The chain uses TRBV29-1 and TRBJ1-1; tentative D call: TRBD1 (5 bases). Trimming removed 7 bases at V and 1 base at J, with 13 bases between. This CDR3 has 13 residues. CDR1 is SQVTM, CDR2 ANQGSEA, per germline.

V gene TRBV29-1 combines with J gene TRBJ2-3; the match to TRBD2 covers 7 bases. The V segment lost 4 bases and the J segment 1 base; nucleotides outside the gene matches: 5. This CDR3 contains 14 residues. Per germline, CDR1 SQVTM and CDR2 ANQGSEA. The CDR3 nucleotides are TGCAGCGTTGCCCGGGGGGAAGGCACAGATACGCAGTATTTT. It encodes CSVARGEGTDTQYF.

The J gene is TRBJ1-1, the V gene TRBV5-1; the D is unclear. Germline V lookup: CDR1 SGHRS, CDR2 YFSETQ. The CDR3 extends over 14 amino acids. V gave up 2 bases and J gave up 0 bases, with 8 bases separating them. The DNA for the CDR3 is TGCGCCAGCAGCTTACAGAACATGAACACTGAAGCTTTCTTT. It yields the protein CASSLQNMNTEAFF.

This clone was seen a few times. DNA for the CDR3: TGTGCCAGCAGCTTAGTAGTGGCAGGGGCGAATTCACCCCTCCACTTT. Amino acid sequence: CASSLVVAGANSPLHF. The chain links TRBV7-6 to TRBJ1-6; weak D call: TRBD1 (6 bases). The germline V and J ends were trimmed by 1 base and 7 bases, with 14 bases remaining between them. The CDR3 is 16 residues long. Germline CDR1 SGHVS, CDR2 FNYEAQ.

CDR3 sequence: CASSTGNTEAFF. The CDR3 bases are TGCGCCAGCAGCACGGGAAACACTGAAGCTTTCTTT. The chain uses TRBV5-1 and TRBJ1-1; D is undetermined. The CDR3 has 12 amino acids. Germline CDR1 and CDR2: SGHRS and YFSETQ. V dropped 4 bases and J dropped 2 bases, with 6 bases sitting between them.